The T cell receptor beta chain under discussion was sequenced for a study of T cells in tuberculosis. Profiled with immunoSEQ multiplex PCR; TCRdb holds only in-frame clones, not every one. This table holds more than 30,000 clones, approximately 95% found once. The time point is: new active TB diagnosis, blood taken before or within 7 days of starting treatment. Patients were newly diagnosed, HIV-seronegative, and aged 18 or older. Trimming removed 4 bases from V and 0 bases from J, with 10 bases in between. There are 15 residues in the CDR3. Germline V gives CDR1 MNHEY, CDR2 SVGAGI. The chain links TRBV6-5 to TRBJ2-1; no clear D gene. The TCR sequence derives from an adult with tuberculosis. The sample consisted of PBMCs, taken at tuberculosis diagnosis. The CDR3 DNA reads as TGTGCCAGCAGTTCGCGCTGGAGCTCCTACAATGAGCAGTTCTTC. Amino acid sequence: CASSSRWSSYNEQFF.